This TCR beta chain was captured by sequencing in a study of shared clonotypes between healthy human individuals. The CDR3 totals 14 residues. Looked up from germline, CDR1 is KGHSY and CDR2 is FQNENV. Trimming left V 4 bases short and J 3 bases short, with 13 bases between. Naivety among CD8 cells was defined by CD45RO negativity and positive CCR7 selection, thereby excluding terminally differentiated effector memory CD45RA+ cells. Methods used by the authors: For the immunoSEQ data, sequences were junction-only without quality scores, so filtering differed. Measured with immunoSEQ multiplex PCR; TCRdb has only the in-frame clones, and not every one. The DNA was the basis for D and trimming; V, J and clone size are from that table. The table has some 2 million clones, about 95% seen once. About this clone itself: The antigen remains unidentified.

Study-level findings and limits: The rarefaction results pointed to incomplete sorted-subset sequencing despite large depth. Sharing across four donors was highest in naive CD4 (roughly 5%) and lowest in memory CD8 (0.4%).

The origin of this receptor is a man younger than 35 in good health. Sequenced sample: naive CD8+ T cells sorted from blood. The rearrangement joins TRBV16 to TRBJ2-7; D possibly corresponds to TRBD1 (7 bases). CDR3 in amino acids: CASSPSGGIYEQYF. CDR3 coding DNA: TGTGCCAGCAGCCCATCAGGGGGGATCTACGAGCAGTACTTC.